The 29 T cell receptor beta chains given below trace back to one sample, sequenced in a study of CD4 T cells in relation to SARS-CoV-2 and coronaviruses. The unexposed donors gave CD4+ T cells in about 2010-2019, prior to COVID-19. CD4+ T cells were isolated from the cells after around 9 days of culture. TCRdb's copy holds only in-frame clones and misses some; the assay was immunoSEQ multiplex PCR. Found here are more than 25,000 clones, around 67% of them singletons; the top ten hold approximately 21%. Their cognate antigens are unknown. Sequencing used CD4+ T cells from PBMCs, cultured in vitro. The receptors derive from a human donor in good health.

The chain carries TRBV27 and TRBJ2-7, with unresolved D. The germline gives CDR1 MNHEY, CDR2 SMNVEV (reference sequence). The germline V and J ends were trimmed by 0 bases and 4 bases, with 13 bases remaining between them. This CDR3 contains 15 residues. The DNA of the CDR3 is TGTGCCAGCAGTTTATCGGCCAGCCCTACGTACGAGCAGTACTTC. Its translation: CASSLSASPTYEQYF.

There are a few counts of this clone. The chain uses TRBV7-2 and TRBJ1-2; TRBD1 agrees at 10 bases. Germline loops: CDR1 SGHTA, CDR2 FQGNSA. This CDR3 contains 15 residues. The V and J ends lost 4 bases and 3 bases, in that order; junction bases with no gene match: 5. The CDR3 DNA is TGTGCCAGCAGCTCCCCGGGACAGGGGTACTATGGCTACACCTTC. Amino acids: CASSSPGQGYYGYTF.

The chain couples TRBV11-2 to TRBJ1-1; D ambiguous. Germline assignment: CDR1 SGHAT and CDR2 FQNNGV. The CDR3 has 11 residues. V lost 1 base and J 11 bases, leaving 8 bases between the germline ends. The CDR3 is CASSLGGGAFF. CDR3 coding DNA: TGTGCCAGCAGCTTAGGGGGAGGGGCTTTCTTT. The complete variable domain, with remaining parts taken from reference TRBV11-2 and TRBJ1-1, reads EAGVAQSPRYKIIEKRQSVAFWCNPISGHATLYWYQQILGQGPKLLIQFQNNGVVDDSQLPKDRFSAERLKGVDSTLKIQPAKLEDSAVYLCASSLGGGAFFGQGTRLTVV.

The chain couples TRBV25-1 to TRBJ1-1; 7 nucleotides match TRBD1. After removal of 4 bases from V and 1 base from J, the junction contained 3 bases not matched to a gene. The CDR3 is made up of 14 amino acids. Per germline, CDR1 MGHDK and CDR2 SYGVNS. CDR3 in DNA: TGTGCCAGCAGTGTGACAGGGCGGAACACTGAAGCTTTCTTT. Protein product: CASSVTGRNTEAFF.

The gene calls are TRBV11-3 and TRBJ1-3, with 11 bases aligning to TRBD1. This CDR3 is built from 15 residues. The junction had 4 bases not matched to a gene; V was cut back by 5 bases and J by 4 bases. The germline gives CDR1 SGHNT, CDR2 YENEEA. The CDR3 sequence is CASSNRDRGGNTIYF. The CDR3 nucleotides read TGTGCCAGCAGCAACCGGGACAGGGGGGGAAACACCATATATTTT.

As to this clone: A junction end diverges from the germline sequence, so it may reflect a read error. This chain joins TRBV7-7 and TRBJ2-1, with 10 bases identical to TRBD2. Per germline, CDR1 SSHAT and CDR2 FNYEAQ (reference sequence). CDR3 length: 15 amino acids. Written as DNA, the CDR3 is TGTGCTAGCAGCTTAGCCGGGACTAGCGACAATGAGCAGTTCTTC. Translating gives CASSLAGTSDNEQFF. The complete variable domain, with remaining parts taken from reference TRBV7-7 and TRBJ2-1, reads GAGVSQSPRYKVTKRGQDVTLRCDPISSHATLYWYQQALGQGPEFLTYFNYEAQPDKSGLPSDRFSAERPEGSISTLTIQRTEQRDSAMYRCASSLAGTSDNEQFFGPGTRLTVL.

The chain combines TRBV5-1 with TRBJ1-4; TRBD1 agrees at 7 bases. CDR3 length equals 14 residues. Germline-derived CDR1 and CDR2 are SGHRS and YFSETQ. Trimming removed 3 bases from V and 4 bases from J; junction bases left unmatched: 3. CDR3 region: CASSWGQLNEKLFF. In DNA form, the CDR3 reads TGCGCCAGCAGCTGGGGACAGCTTAATGAAAAACTGTTTTTT.

The V call is TRBV15, the J call TRBJ2-7; a weak D match, TRBD1 (6 bases). Germline V gene data show CDR1 as LNHNV and CDR2 as YYDKDF (reference sequence). V was pared by 5 bases and J by 2 bases, with 13 bases between. The CDR3 is 14 residues long. The CDR3 DNA reads as TGTGCCACCAGCGGAAGGGGACATCCCTACGAGCAGTACTTC. Translated: CATSGRGHPYEQYF.

This clone occurred once. The chain employs TRBV6-5 and TRBJ2-1; tentatively, D is TRBD1 (5 bases). Looked up from germline, CDR1 is MNHEY and CDR2 is SVGAGI. V was pared by 10 bases and J by 2 bases, with 15 bases between. The CDR3 runs to 14 residues. CDR3 sequence reads: CATSKGSPYNEQFF. CDR3 nucleotides: TGTGCCACCTCCAAGGGGTCACCCTACAATGAGCAGTTCTTC.

This chain links TRBV7-2 with TRBJ1-3; maybe TRBD1 (6 bases). Trimming took 1 base from V and 0 from J, leaving 7 bases between them. This CDR3 spans 15 amino acids. Germline-derived CDR1 and CDR2 are SGHTA and FQGNSA. DNA for the CDR3: TGTGCCAGCAGCTTAGGGACAGACTCTGGAAACACCATATATTTT. Its protein is CASSLGTDSGNTIYF.

The rearrangement links TRBV4-1 to TRBJ2-7; possible D gene TRBD2, 6 bases. The length of the CDR3 is 16 residues. Trimming took off 2 bases at V and 3 bases at J, with 17 bases between the two ends. The germline V gene encodes CDR1 MGHRA and CDR2 YSYEKL. CDR3 DNA: TGCGCCAGCAGCCAAACTACTAGCTGGGGGGACTACGAGCAGTACTTC. Translation: CASSQTTSWGDYEQYF.

This clone was found a few times. The J gene is TRBJ1-2, the V gene TRBV4-3; no firm D call. Germline V CDR1 and CDR2: LGHNA, YSLEER. The CDR3 has 14 amino acids. Trimming removed 0 bases from V and 7 bases from J, with 12 bases in between. CDR3 amino acids: CASSQDVGLGGYTF. CDR3 bases: TGCGCCAGCAGCCAAGATGTAGGCTTGGGTGGCTACACCTTC.

CDR3 in amino acids: CASSQTTTRGNQPQHF. CDR3 DNA: TGCGCCAGCAGCCAAACGACCACAAGGGGCAATCAGCCCCAGCATTTT. This chain links TRBV4-1 with TRBJ1-5; D gene uncertain. Germline lookup yields CDR1 MGHRA and CDR2 YSYEKL. Trimming cost V 2 bases and J 2 bases, with 13 bases left between them. The CDR3 covers 16 residues.

This sequence joins TRBV6-5 and TRBJ2-5; TRBD2 agrees at 10 bases. J lost 7 bases, V lost 2 bases, and 1 base had no gene match. Germline CDR1 and CDR2: MNHEY and SVGAGI. CDR3 size: 13 residues. The CDR3 DNA reads TGTGCCAGCAGTTACAGCGGGAGGGTGACCCAGTACTTC. As protein: CASSYSGRVTQYF.

CDR3 nucleotides: TGTGCCACCTACAGGGGGGGGAAACTGTTTTTT. Its translation is CATYRGGKLFF. This rearrangement joins TRBV24-1 to TRBJ1-4; 8 bases line up with TRBD1. Germline values: CDR1 KGHDR, CDR2 SFDVKD. Germline trimming cut 9 bases from V and 11 bases from J; bases unmatched to any gene: 4. The CDR3 has 11 residues.

This clone was seen a few times. The rearrangement links TRBV10-3 to TRBJ2-2; 7 positions match TRBD2. This CDR3 contains 13 residues. The V gene end was trimmed by 10 bases and the J gene end by 4 bases; junction bases not matched to a gene: 6. Germline V gene sequence: CDR1 ENHRY, CDR2 SYGVKD. The CDR3 sequence: CATSGEFTGELFF. In DNA, the CDR3 is TGTGCCACCAGCGGGGAATTCACCGGGGAGCTGTTTTTT.

The chain uses TRBV19 and TRBJ2-7; tentatively, D is TRBD1 (6 bases). The CDR3 has 14 residues. Deletions cut 1 base from V and 4 bases from J, with 11 bases between. Per germline, CDR1 LNHDA and CDR2 SQIVND (reference sequence). The CDR3 coding sequence is TGTGCCAGTAGTATAGCTCAGGGGCCATACGAGCAGTACTTC. Residues: CASSIAQGPYEQYF.

The chain uses TRBV12-3 or TRBV12-4 and TRBJ1-2, with D unresolved. The CDR3 has 11 amino acids. Trimming stripped 3 bases from V and 4 bases from J, with 3 bases between. The chain's CDR3 is CASSFLYGYTF. Here the CDR3 DNA reads TGTGCCAGCAGTTTCCTCTATGGCTACACCTTC.

The rearrangement links TRBV4-3 to TRBJ2-1; D might be TRBD1 or TRBD2, each matching 7 bases. Trimming shortened V by 3 bases and J by 2 bases, and 17 bases separated the two germline ends. Germline V CDR1 and CDR2: LGHNA, YSLEER. This CDR3 has 17 amino acids. The CDR3 is CASSQQGGISTYNEQFF. CDR3 sequence (DNA): TGCGCCAGCAGCCAGCAGGGGGGGATTTCCACCTACAATGAGCAGTTCTTC.

This chain joins TRBV19 and TRBJ1-5; perhaps TRBD1 as D (6 bases). CDR1 is LNHDA, CDR2 SQIVND, per germline (reference sequence). The CDR3 has 14 residues. Trimming shortened V by 5 bases and J by 7 bases, and 15 bases separated the two germline ends. The CDR3 loop is CASSEPGQGQPQHF. The CDR3 DNA sequence: TGTGCCAGTAGTGAACCGGGACAAGGGCAGCCCCAGCATTTT.

The chain couples TRBV4-1 to TRBJ2-2, with D perhaps matching TRBD2 (6 bases). CDR3 length: 17 amino acids. Germline CDR1 and CDR2: MGHRA and YSYEKL. V was cut by 1 base and J by 4 bases, with 16 bases left in between. The CDR3 sequence: CASSQAWGEAPTGELFF. CDR3 nucleotide sequence: TGCGCCAGCAGCCAAGCCTGGGGGGAGGCCCCCACCGGGGAGCTGTTTTTT.

The chain links TRBV7-2 to TRBJ2-1; 10 bases align to TRBD2. With 5 bases clipped from V and 11 bases from J, the junction kept 6 bases outside the gene matches. CDR3 length equals 13 residues. Germline assignment: CDR1 SGHTA and CDR2 FQGNSA. The CDR3 sequence: CASSTQAGGQQFF. The CDR3 DNA sequence: TGTGCCAGCAGCACCCAAGCGGGGGGGCAGCAGTTCTTC.

V is TRBV3-1 (or the pseudogene TRBV3-2) and J is TRBJ2-1, with D uncertain. The ends were cut back, 2 bases at V and 10 bases at J, with 15 bases in the middle. The CDR3 sequence is 14 residues long. Germline V lookup: CDR1 LGHDT, CDR2 YNNKEL (reference sequence). CDR3 sequence reads: CASSQQSAREEQFF. CDR3 in DNA: TGTGCCAGCAGCCAACAAAGCGCCCGAGAGGAGCAGTTCTTC.

This clone came up a few times. This chain uses TRBV2 with TRBJ2-2; TRBD2 aligns across 14 bases. Germline CDR1 is SNHLY and CDR2 is FYNNEI. The ends lost 5 bases at V and 7 bases at J; junction bases unmatched: 3. This CDR3 has 15 residues. The CDR3 region is CASSLTSGGVGELFF. The CDR3 bases are TGTGCCAGCAGTTTGACTAGCGGGGGGGTCGGGGAGCTGTTTTTT.

J is TRBJ2-2 and V is TRBV5-4; 10 nucleotides agree with TRBD1. CDR1 is SGHNT and CDR2 is YYREEE in the germline V gene (reference sequence). The CDR3 length is 13 residues. With V trimmed by 4 bases and J by 14 bases, 8 bases remained unmatched. DNA for the CDR3: TGTGCCAGCAGCAGGGGGGGACAGGGGATTCTGTTTTTT. It is translated as CASSRGGQGILFF.

The chain links TRBV4-3 to TRBJ2-7; D unclear. Trimming took off 0 bases at V and 5 bases at J, with 11 bases between the two ends. Germline V CDR1 and CDR2: LGHNA, YSLEER. The CDR3 runs to 14 residues. CDR3 nucleotide sequence: TGCGCCAGCAGCCAAGACTCCCAAACCCACGAGCAGTACTTC. It specifies CASSQDSQTHEQYF.

The rearrangement links TRBV11-2 to TRBJ1-1; 8 bases are a match to TRBD1. Germline V lookup: CDR1 SGHAT, CDR2 FQNNGV. The CDR3 is 16 residues long. J was trimmed by 1 base and V by 4 bases; bases with no gene match: 8. The CDR3 loop reads CASSSRGDRSNTEAFF. CDR3 coding DNA: TGTGCCAGCAGCTCGAGGGGGGACAGGTCGAACACTGAAGCTTTCTTT.

This clone was seen only a few times. The chain has TRBV19 and TRBJ1-2, with 10 bases lining up with TRBD1. From germline, CDR1 is LNHDA and CDR2 SQIVND (reference sequence). The CDR3 covers 13 residues. Trimming removed 6 bases from V and 6 bases from J; junction bases left unmatched: 4. This CDR3 is CASSPTGGDGYTF. The CDR3 DNA sequence: TGTGCCAGTAGCCCGACAGGGGGCGATGGCTACACCTTC.

V and J are TRBV30 and TRBJ2-7, with D maybe TRBD1 (6 bases). Germline V gene sequence: CDR1 GTSNPN, CDR2 SVGIG (reference sequence). Trimming removed 0 bases from V and 13 bases from J, with 16 bases in between. This CDR3 contains 12 residues. The CDR3 DNA follows: TGTGCCTGGAGTGTACGGAGGACAGCGCCTTACTTC. Translated, it gives CAWSVRRTAPYF.